This T cell receptor (beta chain) was sequenced in a study of metastatic and nonmetastatic thyroid tumors (dated by TCRdb to about 2020). With respect to the entire study: Repertoires from peripheral blood and from tumor or nodule tissue samples of malignant and benign thyroid patients were compared. Broader findings and caveats from the paper: In both blood and tumor samples, TCR beta diversity was reported to be significantly higher in malignant tumors than in benign nodules.

The table lists this clone with many counts. Its antigen target is currently unknown. The junction departs from the called germline gene at one end, perhaps through a read error. None of the patients had been given any treatment before thyroid surgery. Patient clinical samples collected from 2012 to 2018 were retrospectively analysed using T-cell receptor beta sequencing. From the cysteine up to the phenylalanine, the CDR3 has a length of 14 residues. Only the CDR3 portion is preserved as DNA: 42 bases, with reading frame beginning at the first base. CDR1 and CDR2 were assigned from the germline V gene (reference sequence) as DFQATT and SNEGSKA. Library creation used PCR. TCRdb records Illumina HiSeq 4000 as the sequencer. High-throughput sequencing was used to profile the CDR3 region of the TCR beta-chain in every patient. In the authors' own workflow: CDR3 differences across clinicopathological groups were used to build a classifier for discriminating distant-metastatic papillary thyroid cancer patients. To measure repertoire diversity the researchers used the Shannon index, while the Morisita-Horn index served to gauge how similar the tumor and blood repertoires were. Using fastp at Q25 and MiXCR, TCRdb reprocessed the public reads and kept productive beta chains. The V and J calls shown here were made by TCRdb, not taken from the authors' results. For this sample the table gives fewer than 50,000 clones, of which 25% to 30% were detected only once. 9.9% of the sample is in the top ten clones.

The chain uses TRBV20-1 and TRBJ2-1; TRBD2 is a possible D gene, resting on 5 matching bases. This sequence was found in a male donor with papillary thyroid cancer or a benign thyroid nodule (not recorded which). Some clones in this sample may be carry-over from other donors' samples. The sequencing sample was made of blood. Read as DNA, the sequence is TGCAGTACTAGAACTTGGGGTGGGAGTAATGAGCAGTTCTTC. The encoded protein is CSTRTWGGSNEQFF.